This T cell receptor (beta chain) was identified during a study of radiotherapy plus CTLA-4 blockade in lung cancer (dated by TCRdb to 2016 to 2019). At the level of the whole study: Among enrolled patients, about 19% had an objective response and roughly 30% reached disease control.

The study evaluated CTLA-4 blockade (ipilimumab) given together with focal radiation therapy in patients who had chemo-refractory metastatic non-small-cell lung cancer. The research as a whole found: Increased serum interferon-beta after radiation, together with early dynamic changes in blood T cell clones, were reported to be the strongest predictors of response. After treatment with radiotherapy and ipilimumab, TCR clones that originated in tumors expanded in peripheral blood.

With regard to this clone: Its recognized antigen is unknown. No base quality values were provided; no much bigger clone lies one nucleotide off.

The library was prepared using the immunoSEQ multiplex PCR assay. TCRdb obtained this table from immuneACCESS and retained in-frame rearrangements with V and J assigned. These tables miss some clones; where compared with another copy, unresolved V genes account for less than half of the shortfall, and the remainder is unexplained. This sample comprises tens of thousands of clones, 60% to 80% of them detected only once. Around 5.1% of the sample belongs to the ten largest clones. The CDR3 goes from the cysteine to the phenylalanine over 19 residues. Only the CDR3 DNA is retained, 57 bases long and in frame from the first base. The V end gives up 5 bases and the J end 7 bases, leaving 16 bases in the junction not matched to a gene. The germline V gene encodes CDR1 MNHEY and CDR2 SMNVEV (reference sequence).

Sample: peripheral blood, taken from a patient treated with radiotherapy plus ipilimumab. The chain is encoded by TRBV27 joined to TRBJ2-6, and 11 junctional nucleotides match TRBD1. The receptor's source is a human donor with non-small cell lung cancer whose response to radiotherapy plus ipilimumab could not be evaluated. The DNA sequence is TGTGCCAGCAGTCAGTTTGGGCGGGACAGGGGGGTTGGAGCCAACGTCCTGACTTTC. This translates into CASSQFGRDRGVGANVLTF. The CDR3 plus the reference TRBV27 and TRBJ2-6 genes for the other parts give the full variable domain: EAQVTQNPRYLITVTGKKLTVTCSQNMNHEYMSWYRQDPGLGLRQIYYSMNVEVTDKGDVPEGYKVSRKEKRNFPLILESPSPNQTSLYFCASSQFGRDRGVGANVLTFGAGSRLTVL.